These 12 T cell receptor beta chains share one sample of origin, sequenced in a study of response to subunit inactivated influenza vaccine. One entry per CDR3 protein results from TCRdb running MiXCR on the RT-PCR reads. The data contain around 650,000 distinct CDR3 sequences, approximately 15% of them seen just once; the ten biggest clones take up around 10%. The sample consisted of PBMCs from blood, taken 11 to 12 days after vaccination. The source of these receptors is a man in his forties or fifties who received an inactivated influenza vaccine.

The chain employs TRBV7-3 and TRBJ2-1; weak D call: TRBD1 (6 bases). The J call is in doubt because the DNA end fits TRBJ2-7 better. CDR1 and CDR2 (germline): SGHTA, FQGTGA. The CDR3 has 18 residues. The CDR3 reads CASSLTNPTGTPFNEQYF. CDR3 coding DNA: TGTGCCAGCAGCTTAACCAACCCGACAGGAACCCCTTTTAATGAGCAGTACTTC.

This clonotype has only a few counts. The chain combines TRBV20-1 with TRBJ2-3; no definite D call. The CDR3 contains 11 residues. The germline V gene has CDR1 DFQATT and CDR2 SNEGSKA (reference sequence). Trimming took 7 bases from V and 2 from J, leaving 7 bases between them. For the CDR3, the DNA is TGCAGTGGCCGACTCACAGATACGCAGTATTTT. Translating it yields CSGRLTDTQYF.

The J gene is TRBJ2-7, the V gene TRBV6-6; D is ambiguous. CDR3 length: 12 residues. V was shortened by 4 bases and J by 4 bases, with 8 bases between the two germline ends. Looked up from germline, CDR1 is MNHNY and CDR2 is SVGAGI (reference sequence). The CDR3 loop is CASSSIRYEQYF. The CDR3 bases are TGTGCCAGCAGTTCCATCCGATACGAGCAGTACTTC.

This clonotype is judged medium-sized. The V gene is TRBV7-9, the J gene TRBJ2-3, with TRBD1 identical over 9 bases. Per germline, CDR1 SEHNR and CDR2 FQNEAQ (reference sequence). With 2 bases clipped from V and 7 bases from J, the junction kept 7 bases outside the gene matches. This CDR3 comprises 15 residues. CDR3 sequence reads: CASSLRDREKNTQYF. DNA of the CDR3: TGTGCCAGCAGCTTAAGGGACAGGGAAAAGAATACGCAGTATTTT. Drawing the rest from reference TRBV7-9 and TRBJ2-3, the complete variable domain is DTGVSQNPRHKITKRGQNVTFRCDPISEHNRLYWYRQTLGQGPEFLTYFQNEAQLEKSRLLSDRFSAERPKGSFSTLEIQRTEQGDSAMYLCASSLRDREKNTQYFGPGTRLTVL.

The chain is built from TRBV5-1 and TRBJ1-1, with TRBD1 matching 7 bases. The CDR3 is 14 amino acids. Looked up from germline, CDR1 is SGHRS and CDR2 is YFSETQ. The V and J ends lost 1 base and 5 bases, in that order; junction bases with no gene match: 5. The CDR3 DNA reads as TGCGCCAGCAGCTTGTCACAGGGGACTACTGAAGCTTTCTTT. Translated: CASSLSQGTTEAFF.

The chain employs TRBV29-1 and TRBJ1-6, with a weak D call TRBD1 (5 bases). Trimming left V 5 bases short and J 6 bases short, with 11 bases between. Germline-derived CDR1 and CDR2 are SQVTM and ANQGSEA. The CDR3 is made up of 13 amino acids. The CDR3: CSVSQGGNSPLHF. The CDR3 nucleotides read TGCAGCGTTTCTCAGGGAGGTAATTCACCCCTCCACTTT.

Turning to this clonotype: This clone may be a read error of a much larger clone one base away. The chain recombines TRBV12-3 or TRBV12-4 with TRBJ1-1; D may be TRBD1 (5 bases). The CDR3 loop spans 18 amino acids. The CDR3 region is CAISLRRTLNRPPTEAFF. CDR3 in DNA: TGTGCCATCAGTTTACGACGGACATTGAACCGCCCGCCCACTGAAGCTTTCTTT.

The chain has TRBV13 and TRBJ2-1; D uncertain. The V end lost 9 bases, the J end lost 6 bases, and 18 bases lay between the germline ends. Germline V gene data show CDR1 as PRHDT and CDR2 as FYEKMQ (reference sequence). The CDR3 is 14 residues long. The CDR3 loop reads CARSPPLLCNEQFF. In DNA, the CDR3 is TGTGCCAGGAGCCCCCCCCTTCTCTGCAATGAGCAGTTCTTC.

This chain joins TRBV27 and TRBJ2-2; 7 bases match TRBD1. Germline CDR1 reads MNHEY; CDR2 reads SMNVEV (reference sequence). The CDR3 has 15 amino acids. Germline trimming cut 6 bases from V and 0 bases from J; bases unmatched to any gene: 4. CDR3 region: CASRIGGANTGELFF. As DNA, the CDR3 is TGTGCCAGCAGAATAGGGGGCGCGAACACCGGGGAGCTGTTTTTT.

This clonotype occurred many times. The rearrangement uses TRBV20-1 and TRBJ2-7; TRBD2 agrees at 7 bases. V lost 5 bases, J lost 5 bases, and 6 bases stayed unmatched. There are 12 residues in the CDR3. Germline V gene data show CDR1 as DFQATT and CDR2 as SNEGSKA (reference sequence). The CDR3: CSAPGTIDEQYF. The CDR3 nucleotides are TGCAGTGCTCCCGGGACTATCGACGAGCAGTACTTC.

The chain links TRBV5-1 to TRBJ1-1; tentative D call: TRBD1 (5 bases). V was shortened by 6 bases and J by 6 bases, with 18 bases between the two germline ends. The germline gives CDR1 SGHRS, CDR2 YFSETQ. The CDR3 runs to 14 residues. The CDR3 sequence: CASKTGQGGAEAFF. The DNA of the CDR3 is TGCGCCAGCAAAACGGGGCAGGGAGGCGCTGAAGCTTTCTTT.

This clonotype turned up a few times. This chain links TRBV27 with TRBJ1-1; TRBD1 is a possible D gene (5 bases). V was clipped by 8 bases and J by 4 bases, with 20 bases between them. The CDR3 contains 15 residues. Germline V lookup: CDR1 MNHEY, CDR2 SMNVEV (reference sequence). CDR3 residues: CASFRYRGLSTEAFF. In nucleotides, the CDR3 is TGTGCCAGCTTCCGTTACCGGGGACTGAGCACTGAAGCTTTCTTT.